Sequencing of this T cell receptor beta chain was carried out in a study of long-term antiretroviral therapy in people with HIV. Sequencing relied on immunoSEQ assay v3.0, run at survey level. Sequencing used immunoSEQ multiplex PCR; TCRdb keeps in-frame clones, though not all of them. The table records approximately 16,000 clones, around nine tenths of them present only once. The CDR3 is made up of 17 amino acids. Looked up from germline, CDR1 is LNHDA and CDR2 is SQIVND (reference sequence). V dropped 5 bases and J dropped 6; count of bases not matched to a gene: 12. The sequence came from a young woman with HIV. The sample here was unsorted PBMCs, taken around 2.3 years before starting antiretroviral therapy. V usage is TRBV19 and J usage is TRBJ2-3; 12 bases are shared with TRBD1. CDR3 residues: CASSQDTGTGGFDTQYF. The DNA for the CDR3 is TGTGCCAGTAGTCAAGATACCGGGACAGGGGGCTTCGATACGCAGTATTTT.